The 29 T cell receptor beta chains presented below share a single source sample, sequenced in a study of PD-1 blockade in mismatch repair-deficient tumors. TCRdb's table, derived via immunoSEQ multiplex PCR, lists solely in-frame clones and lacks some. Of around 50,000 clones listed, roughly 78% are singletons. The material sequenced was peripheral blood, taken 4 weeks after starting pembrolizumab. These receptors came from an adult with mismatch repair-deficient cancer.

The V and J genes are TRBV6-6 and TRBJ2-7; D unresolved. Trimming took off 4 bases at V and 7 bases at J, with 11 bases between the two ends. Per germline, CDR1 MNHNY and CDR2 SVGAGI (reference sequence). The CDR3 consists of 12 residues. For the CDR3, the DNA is TGTGCCAGCAGTTCACCCCTGCGTGAGCAGTACTTC. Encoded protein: CASSSPLREQYF.

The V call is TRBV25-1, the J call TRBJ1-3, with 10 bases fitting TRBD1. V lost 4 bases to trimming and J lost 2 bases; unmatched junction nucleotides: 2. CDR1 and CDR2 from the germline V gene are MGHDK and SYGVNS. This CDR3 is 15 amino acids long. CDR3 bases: TGTGCCAGCAGTGGCGGACAGGGGGCTGGAAACACCATATATTTT. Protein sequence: CASSGGQGAGNTIYF.

CDR3 sequence: CASTPGLASTDTQYF. The CDR3 bases are TGTGCCAGCACCCCTGGGCTAGCGAGCACAGATACGCAGTATTTT. V usage is TRBV5-4 and J usage is TRBJ2-3, with D perhaps matching TRBD2 (6 bases). V lost 6 bases and J 0 bases, leaving 14 bases between the germline ends. The CDR3 contains 15 residues. The germline gives CDR1 SGHNT, CDR2 YYREEE (reference sequence).

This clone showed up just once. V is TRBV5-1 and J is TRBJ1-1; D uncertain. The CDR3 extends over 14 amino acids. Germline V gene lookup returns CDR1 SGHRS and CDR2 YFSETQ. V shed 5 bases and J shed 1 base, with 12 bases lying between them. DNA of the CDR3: TGCGCCAGCAGTCCCTACCAGGAGAACACTGAAGCTTTCTTT. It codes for CASSPYQENTEAFF.

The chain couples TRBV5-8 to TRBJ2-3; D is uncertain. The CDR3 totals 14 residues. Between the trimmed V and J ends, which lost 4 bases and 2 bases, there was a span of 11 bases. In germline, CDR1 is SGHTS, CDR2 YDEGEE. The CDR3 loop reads CASSQYRTTDTQYF. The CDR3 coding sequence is TGTGCCAGCAGCCAATACCGGACCACAGATACGCAGTATTTT.

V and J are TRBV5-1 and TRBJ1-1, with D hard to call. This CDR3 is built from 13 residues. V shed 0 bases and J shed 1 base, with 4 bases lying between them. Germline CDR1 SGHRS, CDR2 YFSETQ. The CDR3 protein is CASSLDTNTEAFF. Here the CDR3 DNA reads TGCGCCAGCAGCTTGGATACGAACACTGAAGCTTTCTTT.

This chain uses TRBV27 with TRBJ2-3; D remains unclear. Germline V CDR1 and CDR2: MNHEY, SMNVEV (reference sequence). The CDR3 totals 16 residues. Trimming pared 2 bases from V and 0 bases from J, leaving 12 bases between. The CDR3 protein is CASSLGAMRSTDTQYF. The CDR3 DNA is TGTGCCAGCAGTTTAGGTGCCATGCGAAGCACAGATACGCAGTATTTT.

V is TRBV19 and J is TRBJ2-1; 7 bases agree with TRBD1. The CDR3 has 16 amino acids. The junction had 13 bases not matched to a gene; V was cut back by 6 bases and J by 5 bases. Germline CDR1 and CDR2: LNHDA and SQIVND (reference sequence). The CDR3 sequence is CASSDIVRGSHNEQFF. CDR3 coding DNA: TGTGCCAGTAGCGACATCGTCAGGGGGTCCCACAATGAGCAGTTCTTC.

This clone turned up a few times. CDR3 coding DNA: TGTGCCAGTAGTGCAACTAGCGGGAGGAGTTCAGGCAATGAGCAGTTCTTC. This encodes CASSATSGRSSGNEQFF. The chain combines TRBV19 with TRBJ2-1; TRBD2 matches at 12 bases. J gave up 6 bases and V 5 bases, and 11 bases lay outside the gene matches. The CDR3 consists of 17 residues. CDR1 is LNHDA and CDR2 is SQIVND in the germline V gene (reference sequence).

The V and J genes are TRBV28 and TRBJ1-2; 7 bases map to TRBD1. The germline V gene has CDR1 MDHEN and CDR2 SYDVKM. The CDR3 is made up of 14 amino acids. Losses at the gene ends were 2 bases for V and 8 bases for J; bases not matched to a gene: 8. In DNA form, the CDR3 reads TGTGCCAGCAGTTTAGTTAAGGGGGCAGGAGGCTACACCTTC. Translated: CASSLVKGAGGYTF.

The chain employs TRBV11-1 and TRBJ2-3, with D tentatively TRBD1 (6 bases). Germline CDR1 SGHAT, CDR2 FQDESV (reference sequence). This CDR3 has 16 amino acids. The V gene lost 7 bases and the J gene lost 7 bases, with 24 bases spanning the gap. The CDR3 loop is CASTTPRPGARNTQYF. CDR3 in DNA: TGTGCCAGCACCACACCCCGGCCAGGGGCGAGGAATACGCAGTATTTT.

CDR3 residues: CASSLGLAGSYEQYF. The CDR3 nucleotides read TGCGCCAGCAGTCTAGGGCTAGCAGGATCCTACGAGCAGTACTTC. The chain combines TRBV5-1 with TRBJ2-7; D might be TRBD2 (5 bases). V lost 5 bases and J 1 base, leaving 16 bases between the germline ends. Per germline, CDR1 SGHRS and CDR2 YFSETQ. This CDR3 has 15 amino acids.

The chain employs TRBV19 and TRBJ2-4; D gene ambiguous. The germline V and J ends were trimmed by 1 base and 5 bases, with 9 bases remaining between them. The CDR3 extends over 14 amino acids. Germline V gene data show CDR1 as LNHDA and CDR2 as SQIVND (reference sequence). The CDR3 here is CASSIARGQNIQYF. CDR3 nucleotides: TGTGCCAGTAGTATAGCTCGCGGCCAAAACATTCAGTACTTC.

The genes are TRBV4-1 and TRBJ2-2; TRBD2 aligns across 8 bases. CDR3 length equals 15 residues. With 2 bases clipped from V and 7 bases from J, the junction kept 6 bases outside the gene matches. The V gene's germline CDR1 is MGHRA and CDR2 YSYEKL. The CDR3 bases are TGCGCCAGCAGCCAATTGAGCGGGAGAGGCGGGGAGCTGTTTTTT. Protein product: CASSQLSGRGGELFF.

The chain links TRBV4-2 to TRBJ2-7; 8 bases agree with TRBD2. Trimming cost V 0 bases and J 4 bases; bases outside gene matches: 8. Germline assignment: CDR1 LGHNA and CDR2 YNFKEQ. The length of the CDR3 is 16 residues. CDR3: CASSQDGTSIKYEQYF. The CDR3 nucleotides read TGTGCCAGCAGCCAAGACGGGACTAGTATTAAGTACGAGCAGTACTTC.

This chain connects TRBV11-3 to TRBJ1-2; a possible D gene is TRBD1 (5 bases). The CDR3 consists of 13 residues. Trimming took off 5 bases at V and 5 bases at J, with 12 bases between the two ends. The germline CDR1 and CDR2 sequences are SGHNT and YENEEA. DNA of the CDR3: TGTGCCAGCAGCCTCGGGGGGTTTTATGGCTACACCTTC. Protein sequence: CASSLGGFYGYTF.

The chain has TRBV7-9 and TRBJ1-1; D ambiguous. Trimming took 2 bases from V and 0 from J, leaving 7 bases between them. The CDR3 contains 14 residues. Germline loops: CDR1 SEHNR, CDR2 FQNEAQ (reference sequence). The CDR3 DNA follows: TGTGCCAGCAGCTTATCCGGGATGAACACTGAAGCTTTCTTT. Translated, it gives CASSLSGMNTEAFF.

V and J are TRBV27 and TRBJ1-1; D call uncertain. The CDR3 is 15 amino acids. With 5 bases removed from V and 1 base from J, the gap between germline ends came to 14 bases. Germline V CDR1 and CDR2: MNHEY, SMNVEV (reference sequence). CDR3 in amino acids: CASSLGPDPNTEAFF. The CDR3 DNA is TGTGCCAGCAGTCTCGGACCAGACCCGAACACTGAAGCTTTCTTT.

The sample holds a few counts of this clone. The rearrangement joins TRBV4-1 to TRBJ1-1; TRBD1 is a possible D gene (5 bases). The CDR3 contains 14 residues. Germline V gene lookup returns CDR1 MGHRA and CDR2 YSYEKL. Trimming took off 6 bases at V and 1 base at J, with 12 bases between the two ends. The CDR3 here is CASRGPLRNTEAFF. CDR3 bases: TGCGCCAGCAGGGGACCGCTCAGGAACACTGAAGCTTTCTTT.

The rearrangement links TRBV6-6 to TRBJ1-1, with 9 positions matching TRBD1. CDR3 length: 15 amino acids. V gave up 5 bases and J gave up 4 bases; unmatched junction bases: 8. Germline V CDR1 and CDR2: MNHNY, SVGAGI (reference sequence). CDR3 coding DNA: TGTGCCAGCAGTCCTCCAGACAGGGGGATCACTGAAGCTTTCTTT. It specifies CASSPPDRGITEAFF.

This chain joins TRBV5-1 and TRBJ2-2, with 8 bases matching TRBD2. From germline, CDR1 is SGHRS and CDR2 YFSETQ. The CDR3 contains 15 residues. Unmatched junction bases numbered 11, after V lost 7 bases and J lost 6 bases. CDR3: CASYRSGVRSGELFF. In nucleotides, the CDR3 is TGCGCCAGCTACCGTAGCGGGGTCCGGTCCGGGGAGCTGTTTTTT.

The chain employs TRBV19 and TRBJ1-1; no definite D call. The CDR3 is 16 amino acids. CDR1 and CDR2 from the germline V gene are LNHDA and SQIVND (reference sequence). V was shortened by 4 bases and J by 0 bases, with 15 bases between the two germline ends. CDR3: CASSSSDLGLNTEAFF. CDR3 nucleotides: TGTGCCAGTAGTAGCTCCGACTTGGGGTTGAACACTGAAGCTTTCTTT.

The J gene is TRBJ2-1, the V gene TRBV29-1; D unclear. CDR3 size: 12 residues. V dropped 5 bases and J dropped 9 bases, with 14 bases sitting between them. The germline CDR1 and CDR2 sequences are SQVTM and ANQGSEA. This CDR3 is CSVRPRRGEQFF. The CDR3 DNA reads TGCAGCGTTCGGCCTAGACGCGGTGAGCAGTTCTTC.

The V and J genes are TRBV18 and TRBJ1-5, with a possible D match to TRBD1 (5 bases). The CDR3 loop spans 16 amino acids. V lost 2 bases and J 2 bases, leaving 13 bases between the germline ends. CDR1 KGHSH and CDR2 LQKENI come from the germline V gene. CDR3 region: CASSPWQGGGNQPQHF. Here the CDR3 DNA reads TGTGCCAGCTCACCATGGCAGGGTGGCGGCAATCAGCCCCAGCATTTT.

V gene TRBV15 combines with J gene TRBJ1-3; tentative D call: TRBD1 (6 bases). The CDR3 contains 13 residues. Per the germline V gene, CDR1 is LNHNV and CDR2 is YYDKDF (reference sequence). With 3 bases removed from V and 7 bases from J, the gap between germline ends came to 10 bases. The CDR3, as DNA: TGTGCCACCAGCAGCCGTAGGGGGAACACCATATATTTT. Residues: CATSSRRGNTIYF.

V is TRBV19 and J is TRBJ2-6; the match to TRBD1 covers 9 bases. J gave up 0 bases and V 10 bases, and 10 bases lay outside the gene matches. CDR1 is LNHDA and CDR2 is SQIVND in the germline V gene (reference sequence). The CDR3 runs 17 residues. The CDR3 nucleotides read TGTGCCACCGCACGGGACAGGGTAAGCTCTGGGGCCAACGTCCTGACTTTC. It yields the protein CATARDRVSSGANVLTF.

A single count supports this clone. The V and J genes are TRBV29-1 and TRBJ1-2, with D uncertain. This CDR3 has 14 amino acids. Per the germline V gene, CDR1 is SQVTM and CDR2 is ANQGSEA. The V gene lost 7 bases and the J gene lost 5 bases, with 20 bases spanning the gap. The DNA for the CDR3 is TGCAGCGCTCCGCTCTACCAAAGAGAGTATGGCTACACCTTC. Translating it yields CSAPLYQREYGYTF.

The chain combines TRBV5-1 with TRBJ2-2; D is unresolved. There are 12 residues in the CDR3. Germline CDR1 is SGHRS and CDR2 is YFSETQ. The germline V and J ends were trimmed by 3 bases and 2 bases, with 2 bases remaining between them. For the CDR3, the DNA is TGCGCCAGCAGCTCAAACACCGGGGAGCTGTTTTTT. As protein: CASSSNTGELFF.

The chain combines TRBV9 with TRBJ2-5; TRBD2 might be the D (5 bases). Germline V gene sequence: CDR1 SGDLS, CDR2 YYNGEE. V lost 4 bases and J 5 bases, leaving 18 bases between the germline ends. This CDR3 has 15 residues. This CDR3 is CASSFQDSLGETQYF. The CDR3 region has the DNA TGTGCCAGCAGCTTCCAGGACTCCTTGGGGGAGACCCAGTACTTC.